These T cell receptor beta chains were read from a single sample in a study of cytomegalovirus exposure and HLA in healthy donors. Repertoires were generated with immunoSEQ multiplex PCR, while TCRdb's copy carries only in-frame clones and drops some. In the table there are around 100,000 clones, under 85% of which are singletons. Source material: PBMCs. These TCRs come from a man aged 30 to 39 in good health and CMV-seropositive. The CDR3 runs from the conserved cysteine through the conserved F or W. D genes are given only for firm matches. Rows may omit the clone size; those that give it use once, few, many or a size class.

d_call: TRBD1; j_call: TRBJ2-7; v_call: TRBV10-1; clone_size: NA; cdr3_nt: TGCGCCAGCAGTGACCCCGGACAGGGGAATTATTGGGAGCAGTACTTC; cdr3_aa: CASSDPGQGNYWEQYF
d_call: TRBD2; j_call: TRBJ2-7; v_call: TRBV5-1; clone_size: NA; cdr3_nt: TGCGCCAGCAGCCGGACTAGCGGGGGGGCCTCCTACGAGCAGTACTTC; cdr3_aa: CASSRTSGGASYEQYF
d_call: TRBD1; j_call: TRBJ1-1; v_call: TRBV28; clone_size: NA; cdr3_nt: TGTGCCAGCAGTTTCCCCGACAGGGGGCGTGCTTTCTTT; cdr3_aa: CASSFPDRGRAFF
d_call: TRBD1; j_call: TRBJ1-5; v_call: TRBV19; clone_size: few; cdr3_nt: TGTGCCAGTGGGACGCCAGGGGACAGGGTGTATAGCAATCAGCCCCAGCATTTT; cdr3_aa: CASGTPGDRVYSNQPQHF
d_call: TRBD2; j_call: TRBJ2-2; v_call: TRBV7-6; clone_size: NA; cdr3_nt: TGTGCCAGCAGCTTGATTAGCGGGTCAGGGCTGTTTTTT; cdr3_aa: CASSLISGSGLFF
d_call: NA; j_call: TRBJ1-2; v_call: TRBV29-1; clone_size: once; cdr3_nt: TGCAGCGTTGAAGTTTGGAGGTACTATGGCTACACCTTC; cdr3_aa: CSVEVWRYYGYTF
d_call: NA; j_call: TRBJ1-1; v_call: TRBV5-1; clone_size: NA; cdr3_nt: TGCGCCAGCCGTAGAGGCGGCCAGAACACTGAAGCTTTCTTT; cdr3_aa: CASRRGGQNTEAFF
d_call: TRBD1; j_call: TRBJ2-3; v_call: TRBV10-3; clone_size: NA; cdr3_nt: TGTGCCATCAGTGTGGACAGGGCTGCAGATACGCAGTATTTT; cdr3_aa: CAISVDRAADTQYF
d_call: TRBD2; j_call: TRBJ2-3; v_call: TRBV9; clone_size: NA; cdr3_nt: TGTGCCAGCAGCCAAGCCGGGGGGGCTAGCACAGATACGCAGTATTTT; cdr3_aa: CASSQAGGASTDTQYF
d_call: NA; j_call: TRBJ1-1; v_call: TRBV28; clone_size: NA; cdr3_nt: TGTGCCAGCAGTTTATCAGGGGACACTGAAGCTTTCTTT; cdr3_aa: CASSLSGDTEAFF
d_call: NA; j_call: TRBJ1-2; v_call: TRBV7-9; clone_size: once; cdr3_nt: TGTGCCAGCAGCTTAGCGAACGGCTATGGCTACACCTTC; cdr3_aa: CASSLANGYGYTF
d_call: TRBD1; j_call: TRBJ1-2; v_call: TRBV30; clone_size: few; cdr3_nt: TGTGCCTGGAGTGTTTGGGCAGGGACAGGGGGTGGCTACACCTTC; cdr3_aa: CAWSVWAGTGGGYTF
d_call: TRBD1; j_call: TRBJ1-2; v_call: TRBV28; clone_size: NA; cdr3_nt: TGTGCCAGCAGTGAAACAGGGGCTTATTATGGCTACACCTTC; cdr3_aa: CASSETGAYYGYTF
d_call: NA; j_call: TRBJ1-6; v_call: TRBV27; clone_size: NA; cdr3_nt: TGTGCCAGCACCCGACAGGCGAACCTAAATTCACCCCTCCACTTT; cdr3_aa: CASTRQANLNSPLHF